This is a list of T cell receptor beta chains from one sample in a study of T cells in Graves' hyperthyroidism and ophthalmopathy. TCRdb redid the calling of the multiplex PCR reads with MiXCR, one entry per CDR3 protein. The sample yields more than 650,000 distinct CDR3 sequences, around 15% seen once. What was sequenced was blood. All receptors derive from a woman between 18 and 30 years old with Graves' hyperthyroidism. Both conserved end residues are part of each CDR3. Clone size is stated in some rows and not others, as once, few, many or a class when expanded.

many,TRBV20-1,TRBJ2-7,CSARGPLSSYEQYF
many,TRBV27,TRBJ1-1,CASLGGGGITEAFF
many,TRBV3-1,TRBJ2-1,CASSRISPGGGRWNEQFF
.,TRBV25-1,TRBJ2-5,CASNRAGVGLQETQYF
.,TRBV6-1,TRBJ2-4,CASSNGGWNIQYF
many,TRBV29-1,TRBJ1-2,CSVEKNQGFRGYTF
.,TRBV19,TRBJ2-1,CASSATLAGGNEQFF
many,TRBV30,TRBJ1-5,CAWSSAVQNQPQHF
many,TRBV20-1,TRBJ2-1,CSAPTQSMRPYNEQFF
few,TRBV6-1,TRBJ2-1,CASSEAWSIENEQFF
many,TRBV12-3/TRBV12-4,TRBJ2-3,CASRPIRLAGLTDTQYF
.,TRBV25-1,TRBJ2-1,CASSVDMSYNEQFF
many,TRBV7-9,TRBJ2-3,CASSLDLTSGRTDTQYF
many,TRBV24-1,TRBJ2-3,CATSDEDRGGGDTQYF
many,TRBV6-2/TRBV6-3,TRBJ1-1,CASSYPQGPEAFF
many,TRBV2,TRBJ1-5,CASNRDYSNQPQHF
.,TRBV27,TRBJ2-2,CASRPAGTHTGELFF
many,TRBV20-1,TRBJ2-1,CSASRRVVAPHNEQFF
.,TRBV12-5,TRBJ2-7,CASGPRGGLQSSYEQYF
few,TRBV18,TRBJ1-1,CASSPLSQGQGTEAFF
.,TRBV25-1,TRBJ2-7,CASSGLRDPNEQYF
.,TRBV29-1,TRBJ1-2,CSVGVGEGITNYGYTF
.,TRBV2,TRBJ2-5,CATSDNAGSETQYF
many,TRBV3-1,TRBJ1-3,CASSDSSGNTIYF
many,TRBV7-6,TRBJ2-3,CASSSTGTAMFTDTQYF
.,TRBV24-1,TRBJ2-2,CATSERRVNTGELFF
few,TRBV20-1,TRBJ1-1,CSVDSWSTEAFF
.,TRBV20-1,TRBJ1-2,CSARTRQGASANYGYTF
.,TRBV28,TRBJ1-5,CASRGGGSQPQHF
.,TRBV7-9,TRBJ2-1,CASSGWGEKYNEQFF
.,TRBV7-6,TRBJ2-2,CASSLVGQGNTGELFF
many,TRBV6-1,TRBJ1-5,CASKMVAGNQPQHF
.,TRBV3-1,TRBJ1-3,CASSQAGRENTIYF
few,TRBV28,TRBJ2-7,CASRRIGASYEQYF
many,TRBV28,TRBJ1-5,CASSFYRSNQPQHF
.,TRBV4-3,TRBJ2-3,CASSQDLRDLPPDTQYF
few,TRBV4-1,TRBJ2-5,CASSQVGGGSQETQYF
few,TRBV7-2,TRBJ1-2,CASSLASVRYTF
.,TRBV12-3/TRBV12-4,TRBJ1-5,CASSPWGVGDQPQHF
.,TRBV7-9,TRBJ2-7,CASSTPRDRGNYEQYF
many,TRBV20-1,TRBJ2-3,CSGCRGDPSTDTQYF
.,TRBV7-2,TRBJ2-1,CASRPGKPMGQFF
.,TRBV7-9,TRBJ2-1,CASSLPIDEQFF
.,TRBV24-1,TRBJ2-7,CATSEWTSWYEQYF
many,TRBV12-3/TRBV12-4,TRBJ2-4,CASSLRQGLAKNIQYF
many,TRBV27,TRBJ2-2,CASRGDTDTGELFF
many,TRBV7-2,TRBJ2-7,CASSLNRRGEQYF
many,TRBV7-9,TRBJ2-3,CASRTIGLGADTQYF
many,TRBV20-1,TRBJ2-7,CSAGPLSDAFRSEQYF
.,TRBV14,TRBJ1-6,CASRQGGGYSPLHF
many,TRBV7-6,TRBJ2-3,CASSLAPGTDTQYF
few,TRBV28,TRBJ2-6,CASLGLAGEGVGANVLTF
.,TRBV18,TRBJ2-3,CASSLLSVPTDTQYF
.,TRBV6-6,TRBJ2-3,CASSCSIQADTQYF
.,TRBV25-1,TRBJ1-6,CASSEGGGDSPLHF